This T cell receptor (beta chain) was found in a study of OX40 agonist ivuxolimab in advanced cancers. Context from the whole study: The costimulatory receptor OX40 (CD134) was targeted by ivuxolimab, a fully human IgG2 agonistic monoclonal antibody. Patients were allowed to have had prior anti-PD-1, anti-PD-L1 or anti-CTLA-4 therapy, and roughly two fifths of the dose-escalation patients had been treated with checkpoint inhibitors. In the dose-escalation cohort, 65% to 90% of patients were male, and the mean age was about 55 years, with a range of about 20 to 79. Intravenous ivuxolimab was administered to patients every 2 weeks at six dose levels: 0.01, 0.1, 0.3, 1.5, 3 and 10 mg/kg. Partial responses occurred in three dose-escalation patients: two with cutaneous melanoma and one with hepatocellular carcinoma. The paper covers the monotherapy dose-escalation part of the phase I ivuxolimab trial, which included N ≈ 50 patients. Of the 50 to 55 dose-escalation patients, hepatocellular carcinoma was present in about 20, melanoma in around 15, renal cell carcinoma in 9 and head and neck cancer in 9. The purpose of peripheral TCRbeta sequencing was to test whether ivuxolimab changed TCR sequence diversity and led to clonal T-cell expansion.

Points the paper makes about the study in general: In partial responders in the 0.1-3.0 mg/kg groups, normalized peripheral clonal expansion was found to be among the lowest, especially among CD8+ T cells. Clonal expansion of both CD4+ and CD8+ blood T cells was observed from baseline to week 6 at doses 0.1 to 3.0 mg/kg. After ivuxolimab, expanded clones were on average more numerous among CD8+ T cells than among CD4+ T cells. Antigen specificity was not determined for the clonally expanded peripheral T cells. Low levels of normalized T-cell clonal expansion were also seen in some patients who did not respond.

Patients with a history of autoimmune disease or receiving systemic immunosuppression were excluded from the trial. Peripheral blood for TCR sequencing was collected from all dose cohorts at baseline, on cycle 4 day 1, and on cycle 7 day 1. The samples were taken from a phase I, first-in-human, multicenter, open-label dose-escalation trial of ivuxolimab. The trial enrolled adults with locally advanced or metastatic head and neck squamous cell, hepatocellular, melanoma or renal cell carcinoma. Before TCR sequencing, CD4+ T cells and CD8+ T cells from peripheral blood were sorted into separate populations. In this sample, this clone turned up once. The specificity of this receptor is unknown. Nothing much larger sits one base from this clone, and base qualities are not available. For sequencing of the TCRbeta CDR3 region, genomic DNA was extracted from the sorted cells. The immunoSEQ Assay was used for sequencing of TCRbeta CDR3 regions. The table was pulled from immuneACCESS by TCRdb, which kept in-frame rearrangements only. Such tables lose some clones; where checked, under half of the loss comes from unresolved V genes, and the rest has no known cause. The sample table contains 69,000 or so clones; only one count was recorded for roughly 85% of them. The ten biggest clones cover approximately 0.5% of the sample.

The germline V end is reduced by 3 bases and the J end by 1 base; junction bases left unmatched: 6. The CDR3, from cysteine to phenylalanine, totals 15 residues. Just CDR3 DNA is preserved here, 45 bases in frame from base 1. The germline V gene specifies SGDLS as CDR1 and YYNGEE as CDR2. The material sequenced was CD4+ or CD8+ T cells sorted from blood, taken in a trial of the OX40 agonist ivuxolimab. The V and J segments used are TRBV9 and TRBJ1-1; TRBD1 lines up with 7 middle nucleotides. This receptor was taken from an adult with an advanced solid tumor such as melanoma, head and neck, liver or kidney cancer. The DNA sequence reads TGTGCCAGCAGCGCCCGGACAGGTCGGAACACTGAAGCTTTCTTT. It is translated as CASSARTGRNTEAFF.